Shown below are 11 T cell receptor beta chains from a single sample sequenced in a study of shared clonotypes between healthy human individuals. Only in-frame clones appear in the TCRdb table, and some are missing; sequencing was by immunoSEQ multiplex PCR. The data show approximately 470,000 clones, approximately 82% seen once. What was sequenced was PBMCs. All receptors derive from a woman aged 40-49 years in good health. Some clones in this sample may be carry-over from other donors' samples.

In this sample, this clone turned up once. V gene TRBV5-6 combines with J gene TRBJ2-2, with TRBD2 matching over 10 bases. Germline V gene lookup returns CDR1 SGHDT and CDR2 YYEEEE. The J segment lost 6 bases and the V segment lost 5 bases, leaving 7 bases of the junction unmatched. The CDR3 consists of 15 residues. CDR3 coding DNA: TGTGCCAGCAGTTCAGCGGGAGGGCCGTCCGGGGAGCTGTTTTTT. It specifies CASSSAGGPSGELFF.

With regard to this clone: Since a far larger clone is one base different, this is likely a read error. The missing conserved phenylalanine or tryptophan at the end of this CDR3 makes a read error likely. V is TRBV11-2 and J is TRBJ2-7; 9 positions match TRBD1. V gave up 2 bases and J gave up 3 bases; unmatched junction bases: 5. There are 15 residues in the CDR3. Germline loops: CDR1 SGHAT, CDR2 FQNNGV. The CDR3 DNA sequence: TGTGCCAGCAGCTTAATCGACAGGGGGGTCTACGAGCAGTACCTC. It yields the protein CASSLIDRGVYEQYL.

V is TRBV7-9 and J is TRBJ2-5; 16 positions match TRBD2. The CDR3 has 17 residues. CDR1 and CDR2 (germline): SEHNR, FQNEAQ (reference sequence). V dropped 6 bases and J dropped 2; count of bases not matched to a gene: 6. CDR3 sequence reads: CASRGTSGRASQETQYF. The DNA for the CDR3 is TGTGCCAGCAGGGGGACTAGCGGGAGGGCCTCACAAGAGACCCAGTACTTC. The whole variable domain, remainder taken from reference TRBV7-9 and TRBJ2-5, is DTGVSQNPRHKITKRGQNVTFRCDPISEHNRLYWYRQTLGQGPEFLTYFQNEAQLEKSRLLSDRFSAERPKGSFSTLEIQRTEQGDSAMYLCASRGTSGRASQETQYFGPGTRLLVL.

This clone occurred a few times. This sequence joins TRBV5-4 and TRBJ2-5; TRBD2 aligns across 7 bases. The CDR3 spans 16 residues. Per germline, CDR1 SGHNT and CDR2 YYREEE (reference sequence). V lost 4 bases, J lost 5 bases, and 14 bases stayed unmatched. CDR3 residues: CASSPELSSGPETQYF. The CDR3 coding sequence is TGTGCCAGCAGCCCGGAATTATCTAGCGGACCGGAGACCCAGTACTTC.

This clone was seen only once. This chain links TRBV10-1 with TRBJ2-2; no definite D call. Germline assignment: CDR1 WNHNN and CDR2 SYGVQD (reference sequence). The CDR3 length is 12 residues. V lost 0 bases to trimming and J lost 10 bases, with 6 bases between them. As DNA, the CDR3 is TGCGCCAGCAGTGAGTCCAGTGCGGAGCTGTTTTTT. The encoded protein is CASSESSAELFF.

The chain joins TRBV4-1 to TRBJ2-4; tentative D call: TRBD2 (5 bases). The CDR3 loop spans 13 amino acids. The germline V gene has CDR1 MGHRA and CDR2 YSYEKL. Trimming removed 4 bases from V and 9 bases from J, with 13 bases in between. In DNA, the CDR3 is TGCGCCAGCAGCCCCTCAGGAGCGGCCATTCAGTACTTC. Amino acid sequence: CASSPSGAAIQYF.

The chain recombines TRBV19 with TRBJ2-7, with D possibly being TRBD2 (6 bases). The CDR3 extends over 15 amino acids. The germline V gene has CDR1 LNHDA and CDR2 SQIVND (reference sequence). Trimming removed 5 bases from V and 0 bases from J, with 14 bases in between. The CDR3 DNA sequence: TGTGCCAGTAGTCGCGCCCTAGCGAGCTCCTACGAGCAGTACTTC. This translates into CASSRALASSYEQYF.

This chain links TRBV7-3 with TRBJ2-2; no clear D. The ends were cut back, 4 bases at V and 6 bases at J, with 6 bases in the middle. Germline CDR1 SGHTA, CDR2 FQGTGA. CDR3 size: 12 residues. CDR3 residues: CASSSYSGELFF. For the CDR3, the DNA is TGTGCCAGCAGCTCGTATTCCGGGGAGCTGTTTTTT.

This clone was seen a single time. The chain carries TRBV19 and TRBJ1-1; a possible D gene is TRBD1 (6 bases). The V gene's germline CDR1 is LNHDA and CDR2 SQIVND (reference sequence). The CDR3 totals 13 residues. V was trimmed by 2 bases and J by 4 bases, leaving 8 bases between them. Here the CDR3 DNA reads TGTGCCAGTAGTATACAGGGGAGCACTGAAGCTTTCTTT. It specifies CASSIQGSTEAFF.

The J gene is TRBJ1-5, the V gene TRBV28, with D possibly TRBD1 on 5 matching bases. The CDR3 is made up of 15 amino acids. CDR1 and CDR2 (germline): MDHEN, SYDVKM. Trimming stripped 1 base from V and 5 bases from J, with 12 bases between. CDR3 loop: CASSLLGEGDQPQHF. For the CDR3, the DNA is TGTGCCAGCAGTTTATTGGGGGAGGGAGATCAGCCCCAGCATTTT.

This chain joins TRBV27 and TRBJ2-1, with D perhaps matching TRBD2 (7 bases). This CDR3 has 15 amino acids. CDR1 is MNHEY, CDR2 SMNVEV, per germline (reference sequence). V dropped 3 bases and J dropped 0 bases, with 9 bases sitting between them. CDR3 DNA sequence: TGTGCCAGCAGTTTCGCGGGGGCCTCCTACAATGAGCAGTTCTTC. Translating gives CASSFAGASYNEQFF.